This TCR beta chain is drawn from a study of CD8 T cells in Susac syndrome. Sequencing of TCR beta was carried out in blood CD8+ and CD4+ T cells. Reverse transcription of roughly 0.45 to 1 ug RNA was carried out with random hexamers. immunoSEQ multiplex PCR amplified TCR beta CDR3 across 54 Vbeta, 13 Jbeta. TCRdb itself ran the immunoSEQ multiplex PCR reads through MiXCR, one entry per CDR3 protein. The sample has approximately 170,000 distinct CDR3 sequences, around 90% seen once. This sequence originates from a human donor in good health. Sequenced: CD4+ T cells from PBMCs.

The CDR3 spells CATSDSAGGNYNEQFF. CDR3 sequence (DNA): TGTGCCACCAGTGACTCAGCGGGAGGGAACTACAATGAGCAGTTCTTC. The chain is built from TRBV24-1 and TRBJ2-1; the match to TRBD2 covers 10 bases. The CDR3 length is 16 residues. CDR1 and CDR2 (germline): KGHDR, SFDVKD. V shed 4 bases, J shed 3 bases, and the junction held 5 bases outside the gene matches.